This TCR beta chain was found in a study of cytomegalovirus exposure and HLA in healthy donors. This CDR3 comprises 15 residues. V lost 2 bases to trimming and J lost 4 bases; unmatched junction nucleotides: 6. Germline V gene lookup returns CDR1 SQVTM and CDR2 ANQGSEA. This clone was picked up a small number of times. Researchers ran the PCR with 60 Vbeta and 13 Jbeta primers. Clones were sequenced by immunoSEQ multiplex PCR, and TCRdb holds only the in-frame ones, with some missing. The sample holds 50,000 to 55,000 clones, roughly 72% seen once. The source of this sequence is a woman in her forties or fifties in good health and CMV-seropositive. The J gene is TRBJ2-1, the V gene TRBV29-1; 9 bases match TRBD1. Sample: PBMCs. For the CDR3, the DNA is TGCAGCGTTGAACCACAGGGGGCGCGGTACAATGAGCAGTTCTTC. Translated: CSVEPQGARYNEQFF.